Listed below are T cell receptor beta chains from one sample, sequenced in a study of T cells in Graves' hyperthyroidism and ophthalmopathy. In TCRdb, the multiplex PCR reads were re-called with MiXCR into one record per CDR3 protein. The table lists about 420,000 distinct CDR3 sequences, approximately 14% of them singletons. The sample consisted of blood. Receptor source: a young woman with Graves' hyperthyroidism. The CDR3 runs from the conserved cysteine through the conserved F or W. Fields, in order: J gene, V gene, CDR3 protein.

TRBJ1-5,TRBV19,CASSLLGTGSNQPQHF
TRBJ2-2,TRBV7-6,CASSPTGAGELFF
TRBJ2-7,TRBV5-4,CASSLAGEEQYF
TRBJ1-1,TRBV5-1,CASRRYRGRTEAFF
TRBJ2-7,TRBV7-3,CASSLSSGRPYEQYF
TRBJ2-3,TRBV4-1,CASSHTGSTDTQYF
TRBJ1-2,TRBV27,CASSIGPSLYGYTF
TRBJ1-2,TRBV10-3,CAISSGTDPNYGYTF
TRBJ2-2,TRBV5-1,CASSPRLAGEAGELFF
TRBJ2-7,TRBV7-2,CASSQAPAGFYEQYF
TRBJ2-7,TRBV28,CASSSLYEQYF
TRBJ1-1,TRBV13,CASSHDRDIEAFF
TRBJ2-1,TRBV4-1,CASSRGLIKGRGVFGEQFF
TRBJ2-3,TRBV12-3/TRBV12-4,CASRNTASGTDTQYF
TRBJ2-3,TRBV12-3/TRBV12-4,CASTKDKFRGDTQYF
TRBJ1-2,TRBV20-1,CSARVWTGGGGGYTF
TRBJ2-6,TRBV10-2,CASSDFIRHSGANVLTF
TRBJ2-1,TRBV11-2,CASSLESSGSFNGEQFF
TRBJ2-3,TRBV27,CASNPPGVVSTDTQYF
TRBJ1-4,TRBV10-3,CAISESERTNEKLFF
TRBJ1-1,TRBV2,CASRDWGKFMNTEAFF
TRBJ1-5,TRBV12-3/TRBV12-4,CAGSGGHWTGPQHF
TRBJ1-5,TRBV2,CASSEVTENQPQHF
TRBJ1-1,TRBV19,CASSISGGVTEAFF
TRBJ2-7,TRBV5-4,CASSRWGDTYEQYF
TRBJ1-2,TRBV4-2,CASTAKRTAYHYGYTF
TRBJ1-2,TRBV20-1,CSAAGRGQGNYGYTF
TRBJ1-1,TRBV25-1,CARMDRGTGNTEAFF
TRBJ2-3,TRBV5-1,CASSSGTWSTDTQYF
TRBJ1-1,TRBV6-2/TRBV6-3,CASRLRSAPGSFF
TRBJ2-1,TRBV11-2,CASSLVPNNEQFF
TRBJ1-5,TRBV11-2,CASSLGGRANGPQHF
TRBJ1-4,TRBV19,CASSLREVATNEKLFF
TRBJ2-1,TRBV24-1,CATSDWSTGTSGLYNEQFF
TRBJ2-7,TRBV2,CASTRDRTIYEQYF
TRBJ2-7,TRBV12-3/TRBV12-4,CASSWDRKYEQYF
TRBJ2-7,TRBV11-2,CASSHLGQYF
TRBJ2-7,TRBV6-5,CASSYGDRVVVEQYF
TRBJ2-7,TRBV6-6,CASSYSGTYEQYF
TRBJ2-6,TRBV19,CASSIKGQHSGANVLTF
TRBJ2-5,TRBV29-1,CSVEDLWGMQETQYF
TRBJ1-5,TRBV6-2/TRBV6-3,CASRGGGPFQPQHF
TRBJ1-1,TRBV2,CASSVWGEFDTEAFF
TRBJ2-7,TRBV9,CASSVELASYEQYF
TRBJ1-4,TRBV3-1,CASSQVPGSHEKLFF
TRBJ2-5,TRBV11-2,CASSLVWDQQETQYF
TRBJ1-6,TRBV12-5,CASGLVSLSSYNSPLHF
TRBJ1-1,TRBV15,CATSENRGNTEAFF
TRBJ1-2,TRBV5-1,CASSLAENERGFGKGYTF
TRBJ2-1,TRBV9,CASSLTSGSWNEQFF
TRBJ1-5,TRBV20-1,CSAGGQGNQPQHF
TRBJ2-4,TRBV6-6,CASSYSGRVAKNIQYF
TRBJ2-3,TRBV20-1,CSAPPVSPDTQYF